This TCR beta chain was sequenced during a study of beta chain features in type 1 diabetes. Whole-study context: Healthy donors resembled patients in age, gender and cell yields. General study results and limits: Within each of all four CD4+ subsets, Type 1 diabetes patients had TCRB CDR3s that were moderately but significantly shorter.

Notes on this clone: Antigen: not known.

The sequenced template was cDNA made from the entire isolated RNA. Measured with immunoSEQ multiplex PCR; TCRdb has only the in-frame clones, and not every one. The profile shows 400,000 or so clones, over 9% of them singletons. Per germline, CDR1 MNHNY and CDR2 SVGAGI (reference sequence). The CDR3 spans 16 residues. Unmatched junction bases numbered 6, after V lost 0 bases and J lost 2 bases. The rearrangement uses TRBV6-6 and TRBJ1-2; 7 bases agree with TRBD1. Material: central memory CD4+ T cells from blood. The sequence derives from a young man with type 1 diabetes. The CDR3 is CASSYSGTATNYGYTF. The DNA of the CDR3 is TGTGCCAGCAGTTACTCGGGGACAGCTACGAACTATGGCTACACCTTC.